The T cell receptor (beta chain) described here comes from a study of blood T cells in healthy people across ages. This clonotype came up a few times. For the second PCR, which ran for about 6 to 11 cycles, a sample-barcoded 5' primer and a J-beta primer mix were used. TCRdb redid the calling of the 5' RACE reads with MiXCR, one entry per CDR3 protein. In the table there are 1.5 million to 2 million distinct CDR3 sequences, about 35% of which are singletons. The source material was blood. This receptor was obtained from a woman aged 30 to 39 in good health.

The CDR3 DNA reads as TGTGCCAGCAGTTTATCGGACTTCAGCGGAGGCTACACCTTC. This encodes CASSLSDFSGGYTF. The V gene is TRBV28, the J gene TRBJ1-2; no reliable D call. The V gene's germline CDR1 is MDHEN and CDR2 SYDVKM. The V end was cut by 1 base, the J end by 8 bases, with 14 bases between. This CDR3 comprises 14 residues.